The subject of this entry is one TCR beta chain. Antigen unknown. This record comes from a study of OX40 agonist ivuxolimab in advanced cancers. Study information: Patients undergoing dose escalation presented with hepatocellular carcinoma, melanoma, renal cell or head and neck cancer. One patient with hepatocellular carcinoma and two with cutaneous melanoma, three in all, had partial responses. Overall study findings and caveats: Clonal expansion among partial responders at 0.1-3.0 mg/kg ranked near the lowest. No antigen was identified for the clonally expanded peripheral T cells.

Method: immunoSEQ multiplex PCR; TCRdb's copy keeps in-frame clones and lacks some. The sample contains 42,000 or so clones, 75% to 90% of which appear only once. This CDR3 spans 12 amino acids. In germline, CDR1 is MGHRA, CDR2 YSYEKL. Trimming shortened V by 0 bases and J by 8 bases, and 7 bases separated the two germline ends. This sequence joins TRBV4-1 and TRBJ1-2; D gene uncertain. This receptor was taken from an adult with an advanced solid tumor such as melanoma, head and neck, liver or kidney cancer. The sample here was CD4+ or CD8+ T cells sorted from blood, taken in a trial of the OX40 agonist ivuxolimab. CDR3 residues: CASSQDQYGYTF. The CDR3 DNA follows: TGCGCCAGCAGCCAAGATCAATACGGCTACACCTTC.